The 20 T cell receptor beta chains below come from one sample, sequenced in a study of OX40 agonist ivuxolimab in advanced cancers. Assay: immunoSEQ multiplex PCR; the TCRdb copy retains only in-frame clones and omits some. The sample holds approximately 80,000 clones; 89% are singletons and the top ten take roughly 0.18%. The specimen comprised CD4+ or CD8+ T cells sorted from blood, sampled in a trial of the OX40 agonist ivuxolimab. Source of these receptors: an adult with an advanced solid tumor such as melanoma, head and neck, liver or kidney cancer.

This chain links TRBV2 with TRBJ1-4; D remains ambiguous. The germline CDR1 and CDR2 sequences are SNHLY and FYNNEI. V lost 2 bases, J lost 5 bases, and 3 bases lay in between. The CDR3 runs 12 residues. The CDR3 bases are TGTGCCAGCAGTGAAAGGAATGAAAAACTGTTTTTT. Amino acid sequence: CASSERNEKLFF.

The chain recombines TRBV6-5 with TRBJ2-1; 11 nucleotides line up with TRBD2. V lost 5 bases and J lost 3; bases outside the gene matches: 0. Germline CDR1 MNHEY, CDR2 SVGAGI. This CDR3 comprises 14 residues. CDR3 coding DNA: TGTGCCAGCAGTCTAGCGGGAGGCTACAATGAGCAGTTCTTC. This gives the protein CASSLAGGYNEQFF.

This clone was detected only once. CDR3 amino acids: CASSILTANTEAFF. DNA of the CDR3: TGTGCCAGTAGTATCCTGACAGCTAACACTGAAGCTTTCTTT. The chain has TRBV19 and TRBJ1-1, with TRBD1 as a possible D gene (5 bases). Germline-derived CDR1 and CDR2 are LNHDA and SQIVND (reference sequence). Trimming removed 3 bases at V and 2 bases at J, with 10 bases between. There are 14 residues in the CDR3.

The genes are TRBV29-1 and TRBJ2-4; unclear D gene. Germline V lookup: CDR1 SQVTM, CDR2 ANQGSEA. The CDR3 spans 11 residues. V was trimmed by 5 bases and J by 6 bases, leaving 8 bases between them. The CDR3 nucleotides read TGCAGCGTTTCCGACGGAAACATTCAGTACTTC. Translation: CSVSDGNIQYF.

The chain couples TRBV4-2 to TRBJ1-4; no clear D. The CDR3 length is 13 residues. Germline V lookup: CDR1 LGHNA, CDR2 YNFKEQ. Trimming shortened V by 1 base and J by 6 bases, and 6 bases separated the two germline ends. The CDR3 region has the DNA TGTGCCAGCAGCCAAGTCCTGGATGAAAAACTGTTTTTT. Amino acid sequence: CASSQVLDEKLFF.

V gene TRBV27 combines with J gene TRBJ2-1; 14 bases line up with TRBD2. Germline CDR1 and CDR2: MNHEY and SMNVEV (reference sequence). The CDR3 consists of 17 residues. Trimming at V came to 6 bases and at J to 6 bases, leaving 10 bases not matched to a gene. This CDR3 reads CASRRGGTSGSVNEQFF. For the CDR3, the DNA is TGTGCCAGCAGACGGGGAGGGACTAGCGGGAGTGTCAATGAGCAGTTCTTC.

The chain employs TRBV28 and TRBJ1-1, with D possibly matching TRBD1 (5 bases). The germline CDR1 and CDR2 sequences are MDHEN and SYDVKM. V lost 3 bases and J lost 0, with 11 bases in between. The CDR3 sequence is 15 residues long. CDR3 amino acids: CASSLGPDMNTEAFF. The CDR3 DNA follows: TGTGCCAGCAGTTTGGGGCCGGACATGAACACTGAAGCTTTCTTT.

The chain recombines TRBV7-8 with TRBJ2-5, with D unresolved. Trimming took 2 bases from V and 5 from J, leaving 12 bases between them. Germline V CDR1 and CDR2: SGHVS, FQNEAQ. The CDR3 is 14 residues long. The CDR3 region is CASSLSQVEETQYF. The CDR3 region has the DNA TGTGCCAGCAGCTTAAGTCAGGTGGAGGAGACCCAGTACTTC.

V and J are TRBV10-3 and TRBJ1-5; 8 bases align to TRBD1. Per the germline V gene, CDR1 is ENHRY and CDR2 is SYGVKD. This CDR3 is 17 amino acids long. The trim removed 6 bases at V and 0 bases at J, leaving 10 bases unmatched. DNA of the CDR3: TGTGCCATCAGCCCGACAGGGGCCCAACCTAGCAATCAGCCCCAGCATTTT. It is translated as CAISPTGAQPSNQPQHF.

The chain joins TRBV9 to TRBJ2-1, with 15 bases fitting TRBD2. Trimming took 4 bases from V and 4 from J; bases not matched to a gene: 15. Germline V gene sequence: CDR1 SGDLS, CDR2 YYNGEE. The CDR3 contains 20 residues. The CDR3 bases are TGTGCCAGCAGCCCGACTCTAGGACTAGCGGGGGGGCCCTCATACAATGAGCAGTTCTTC. This sequence encodes CASSPTLGLAGGPSYNEQFF.

The chain is built from TRBV5-1 and TRBJ2-2; 13 bases match TRBD2. The CDR3 totals 19 residues. From germline, CDR1 is SGHRS and CDR2 YFSETQ. Germline trimming cut 4 bases from V and 1 base from J; bases unmatched to any gene: 10. CDR3 DNA: TGCGCCAGCAGCAGAACCGGGACTAGCGGGGTTGGGAACACCGGGGAGCTGTTTTTT. Encoded protein: CASSRTGTSGVGNTGELFF.

The chain combines TRBV10-2 with TRBJ1-4; 9 nucleotides match TRBD1. Germline assignment: CDR1 WSHSY and CDR2 SAAADI. The CDR3 is 16 amino acids. Germline trimming cut 4 bases from V and 8 bases from J; bases unmatched to any gene: 11. The CDR3 sequence is CASSGRGQGIGEKLFF. DNA for the CDR3: TGCGCCAGCAGTGGCAGAGGACAGGGGATTGGGGAAAAACTGTTTTTT.

The rearrangement uses TRBV28 and TRBJ2-2, with D maybe TRBD2 (6 bases). Germline V CDR1 and CDR2: MDHEN, SYDVKM. There are 16 residues in the CDR3. Trimming took off 6 bases at V and 1 base at J, with 15 bases between the two ends. CDR3 bases: TGTGCCAGCAGCACTACTGGGGGGAAGAACACCGGGGAGCTGTTTTTT. Protein product: CASSTTGGKNTGELFF.

In DNA, the CDR3 is TGTGCCAGCAGTGGATACAGGCTAAGCTCCTACAATGAGCAGTTCTTC. It codes for CASSGYRLSSYNEQFF. The V call is TRBV25-1, the J call TRBJ2-1, with D maybe TRBD1 (5 bases). The ends were cut back, 4 bases at V and 0 bases at J, with 13 bases in the middle. The germline gives CDR1 MGHDK, CDR2 SYGVNS. CDR3 size: 16 residues.

The V and J genes are TRBV19 and TRBJ2-7; 12 bases agree with TRBD1. With 5 bases clipped from V and 2 bases from J, the junction kept 4 bases outside the gene matches. Germline V gene sequence: CDR1 LNHDA, CDR2 SQIVND (reference sequence). This CDR3 region has 15 residues. Here the CDR3 DNA reads TGTGCCAGTAGTGGACGGGACAGGGGGCCCTACGAGCAGTACTTC. This codes for CASSGRDRGPYEQYF.

J is TRBJ1-2 and V is TRBV6-6; no reliable D call. The CDR3 has 12 amino acids. Trimming pared 8 bases from V and 8 bases from J, leaving 15 bases between. CDR1 and CDR2 (germline): MNHNY, SVGAGI (reference sequence). The CDR3 nucleotides are TGTGCCAGCGCCCCGTTGGGGTGGGGCTACACCTTC. This encodes CASAPLGWGYTF.

This chain uses TRBV5-1 with TRBJ2-1; D may be TRBD2 (6 bases). CDR3 length: 15 residues. The V gene's germline CDR1 is SGHRS and CDR2 YFSETQ. Trimming stripped 5 bases from V and 9 bases from J, with 21 bases between. CDR3 loop: CASRIRGGAMGEQFF. The CDR3 DNA follows: TGCGCCAGCAGGATACGGGGCGGGGCTATGGGTGAGCAGTTCTTC.

This chain connects TRBV5-6 to TRBJ2-1; 7 positions agree with TRBD1. The CDR3 totals 13 residues. The V gene end was trimmed by 4 bases and the J gene end by 6 bases; junction bases not matched to a gene: 4. Germline CDR1 and CDR2: SGHDT and YYEEEE. CDR3 DNA sequence: TGTGCCAGCAGCCTGGGACAGACCAATGAGCAGTTCTTC. It is translated as CASSLGQTNEQFF.

This clone was counted only a few times. The V gene is TRBV2, the J gene TRBJ1-1; TRBD1 matches 7 bases. Unmatched junction bases numbered 3, after V lost 4 bases and J lost 4 bases. This CDR3 has 13 residues. The germline gives CDR1 SNHLY, CDR2 FYNNEI. The CDR3 DNA reads TGTGCCAGCAGTGTATGGACAGGCACTGAAGCTTTCTTT. The encoded protein is CASSVWTGTEAFF.

The rearrangement joins TRBV29-1 to TRBJ1-5, with unresolved D. The V gene lost 6 bases and the J gene lost 3 bases, with 12 bases spanning the gap. The germline CDR1 and CDR2 sequences are SQVTM and ANQGSEA. CDR3 length: 13 amino acids. CDR3 region: CSVVVQLNQPQHF. The CDR3 nucleotides are TGCAGCGTAGTCGTACAGCTCAATCAGCCCCAGCATTTT.